The 25 T cell receptor beta chains in this list originate from one sample, sequenced in a study of blood T cell repertoires in COVID-19. Profiling relied on immunoSEQ multiplex PCR, and the TCRdb table lists in-frame clones only, not all of them. The sample lists approximately 270,000 clones, about 80% occurring once. The sequenced material came from peripheral blood. The source of these receptors is a person aged 65-85 years with COVID-19, enrolled during active disease.

J is TRBJ2-7 and V is TRBV5-1; 7 nucleotides align to TRBD1. Germline trimming cut 4 bases from V and 5 bases from J; bases unmatched to any gene: 9. The CDR3 totals 14 residues. Germline V gene sequence: CDR1 SGHRS, CDR2 YFSETQ. CDR3 sequence: CASSGQGDLNEQYF. The DNA of the CDR3 is TGCGCCAGCAGCGGCCAGGGGGACCTCAACGAGCAGTACTTC.

The chain carries TRBV30 and TRBJ1-5, with D hard to call. V lost 0 bases and J lost 5, with 8 bases in between. The CDR3 sequence is 13 residues long. CDR1 and CDR2 from the germline V gene are GTSNPN and SVGIG (reference sequence). In DNA form, the CDR3 reads TGTGCCTGGAGTGTACCGAGCCATCAGCCCCAGCATTTT. Translated: CAWSVPSHQPQHF. The full variable domain, its missing parts supplied by reference TRBV30 and TRBJ1-5, is SQTIHQWPATLVQPVGSPLSLECTVEGTSNPNLYWYRQAAGRGLQLLFYSVGIGQISSEVPQNLSASRPQDRQFILSSKKLLLSDSGFYLCAWSVPSHQPQHFGDGTRLSIL.

This rearrangement joins TRBV3-1 (or the pseudogene TRBV3-2) to TRBJ2-5; tentatively, D is TRBD1 (5 bases). Per germline, CDR1 LGHDT and CDR2 YNNKEL (reference sequence). V lost 4 bases to trimming and J lost 2 bases, with 14 bases between them. This CDR3 has 15 residues. The CDR3 DNA is TGTGCCAGCAGCCCAAACCCCGACAGACAAGAGACCCAGTACTTC. This translates into CASSPNPDRQETQYF.

V usage is TRBV24-1 and J usage is TRBJ2-5; D is ambiguous. The CDR3 totals 15 residues. Germline V gene data show CDR1 as KGHDR and CDR2 as SFDVKD. With 3 bases removed from V and 5 bases from J, the gap between germline ends came to 15 bases. The CDR3 here is CATSDPTYNVETQYF. The CDR3 nucleotides are TGTGCCACCAGTGATCCCACCTATAATGTCGAGACCCAGTACTTC.

A few counts support this clone. V usage is TRBV19 and J usage is TRBJ1-5, with D possibly matching TRBD1 (5 bases). V gave up 3 bases and J gave up 8 bases, with 11 bases separating them. This CDR3 contains 13 residues. In germline, CDR1 is LNHDA, CDR2 SQIVND (reference sequence). CDR3 bases: TGTGCCAGTAGTATCAGGGCCTTAGAGCCCCAGCATTTT. This gives the protein CASSIRALEPQHF.

The table lists this clone with a few counts. The chain combines TRBV27 with TRBJ2-1; 9 bases align to TRBD1. CDR1 is MNHEY and CDR2 is SMNVEV in the germline V gene (reference sequence). The CDR3 extends over 15 amino acids. The junction had 10 bases not matched to a gene; V was cut back by 5 bases and J by 8 bases. The CDR3 loop reads CASSLTGQGLYEQFF. CDR3 bases: TGTGCCAGCAGTCTGACGGGACAGGGTCTCTATGAGCAGTTCTTC.

The rearrangement links TRBV27 to TRBJ1-1; the D gene is possibly TRBD1 (6 bases). Trimming took 6 bases from V and 0 from J, leaving 17 bases between them. Germline loops: CDR1 MNHEY, CDR2 SMNVEV (reference sequence). This CDR3 spans 16 amino acids. The DNA of the CDR3 is TGTGCCAGCAGCAAAAGAGGGACACAGATGAACACTGAAGCTTTCTTT. Translated: CASSKRGTQMNTEAFF.

By share, this clone counts as medium-sized. The chain couples TRBV7-7 to TRBJ2-7, with 13 nucleotides matching TRBD2. Per germline, CDR1 SSHAT and CDR2 FNYEAQ (reference sequence). The trim removed 2 bases at V and 7 bases at J, leaving 20 bases unmatched. The CDR3 extends over 20 amino acids. CDR3 region: CASSLRGLAGPRIYLWEQYF. The DNA of the CDR3 is TGTGCCAGCAGCTTAAGGGGACTAGCGGGGCCCAGGATATACCTCTGGGAGCAGTACTTC.

The V and J genes are TRBV7-3 and TRBJ1-2; D not resolved. Deletions cut 2 bases from V and 0 bases from J, with 4 bases between. The CDR3 has 13 residues. Germline V lookup: CDR1 SGHTA, CDR2 FQGTGA. CDR3 nucleotide sequence: TGTGCCAGCAGCTTAGGAGCTAACTATGGCTACACCTTC. It yields the protein CASSLGANYGYTF.

The rearrangement joins TRBV11-3 to TRBJ2-1; 7 bases align to TRBD2. This CDR3 has 14 residues. Trimming cost V 7 bases and J 7 bases; bases outside gene matches: 10. Germline CDR1 SGHNT, CDR2 YENEEA. The CDR3 spells CASNLGGRSNEQFF. The CDR3 nucleotides are TGTGCCAGCAACCTTGGCGGGAGATCGAATGAGCAGTTCTTC.

The V call is TRBV3-1 (or the pseudogene TRBV3-2), the J call TRBJ1-4; D call uncertain. V lost 0 bases and J lost 6, with 11 bases in between. The V gene's germline CDR1 is LGHDT and CDR2 YNNKEL (reference sequence). CDR3 length equals 15 residues. The CDR3 sequence is CASSQDRSVDEKLFF. In DNA form, the CDR3 reads TGTGCCAGCAGCCAAGACAGGTCGGTCGATGAAAAACTGTTTTTT.

The chain carries TRBV5-1 and TRBJ2-5, with 13 bases lining up with TRBD2. The germline V gene encodes CDR1 SGHRS and CDR2 YFSETQ. Losses at the gene ends were 6 bases for V and 0 bases for J; bases not matched to a gene: 8. This CDR3 has 17 residues. The CDR3 region has the DNA TGCGCCAGCACCCCTACTGGACTAGCGGGGGACCAAGAGACCCAGTACTTC. Translation: CASTPTGLAGDQETQYF.

V usage is TRBV7-2 and J usage is TRBJ2-7, with D tentatively TRBD2 (5 bases). V was clipped by 3 bases and J by 1 base, with 13 bases between them. The CDR3 runs 15 residues. Germline CDR1 reads SGHTA; CDR2 reads FQGNSA. The chain's CDR3 is CASSLEVQRSYEQYF. CDR3 nucleotide sequence: TGTGCCAGCAGCTTGGAGGTGCAGCGTTCCTACGAGCAGTACTTC.

CDR3 residues: CASSVASGFYEQYF. In DNA, the CDR3 is TGTGCCAGCAGCGTAGCTTCCGGGTTCTACGAGCAGTACTTC. This chain joins TRBV9 and TRBJ2-7; D unclear. Deletions cut 0 bases from V and 3 bases from J, with 10 bases between. CDR3 length equals 14 residues. The germline CDR1 and CDR2 sequences are SGDLS and YYNGEE.

This chain uses TRBV7-2 with TRBJ1-2, with a possible D match to TRBD1 (5 bases). In germline, CDR1 is SGHTA, CDR2 FQGNSA. The CDR3 totals 17 residues. Between the trimmed V and J ends, which lost 1 base and 2 bases, there was a span of 17 bases. This CDR3 reads CASSLGVGRVRNYGYTF. In nucleotides, the CDR3 is TGTGCCAGCAGCTTAGGCGTCGGCAGGGTTAGAAACTATGGCTACACCTTC.

CDR3 residues: CASSHRGSYEQYF. DNA for the CDR3: TGTGCCAGCAGCCACCGCGGGAGCTACGAGCAGTACTTC. The rearrangement joins TRBV3-1 (or the pseudogene TRBV3-2) to TRBJ2-7; 7 nucleotides agree with TRBD2. The CDR3 runs to 13 residues. The V segment lost 3 bases and the J segment 3 bases; nucleotides outside the gene matches: 2. Germline loops: CDR1 LGHDT, CDR2 YNNKEL (reference sequence).

The chain is built from TRBV9 and TRBJ2-1; tentatively, D is TRBD1 (5 bases). Between the trimmed V and J ends, which lost 0 bases and 7 bases, there was a span of 14 bases. The CDR3 spans 15 residues. In germline, CDR1 is SGDLS, CDR2 YYNGEE. Here the CDR3 reads CASSVALGPTNEQFF. Here the CDR3 DNA reads TGTGCCAGCAGCGTAGCCTTGGGGCCTACGAATGAGCAGTTCTTC.

The chain joins TRBV7-9 to TRBJ1-3; 7 positions match TRBD1. The J segment lost 0 bases and the V segment lost 6 bases, leaving 5 bases of the junction unmatched. CDR1 and CDR2 from the germline V gene are SEHNR and FQNEAQ (reference sequence). The CDR3 is made up of 15 amino acids. CDR3 protein: CASRADRASGNTIYF. The CDR3 bases are TGTGCCAGCAGAGCCGACAGGGCCTCTGGAAACACCATATATTTT.

This rearrangement joins TRBV6-5 to TRBJ1-1; maybe TRBD1 (6 bases). Trimming shortened V by 7 bases and J by 5 bases, and 14 bases separated the two germline ends. Germline loops: CDR1 MNHEY, CDR2 SVGAGI. CDR3 length: 13 residues. Here the CDR3 DNA reads TGTGCCAGCAATCGGGGAAGGGGGACTGAAGCTTTCTTT. This translates into CASNRGRGTEAFF.

This chain joins TRBV19 and TRBJ1-3; D uncertain. The CDR3 totals 14 residues. CDR1 is LNHDA, CDR2 SQIVND, per germline (reference sequence). V was cut by 5 bases and J by 7 bases, with 15 bases left in between. CDR3 region: CASSQPGGRNTIYF. In nucleotides, the CDR3 is TGTGCCAGTAGTCAACCGGGAGGAAGGAACACCATATATTTT.

This chain links TRBV5-1 with TRBJ1-1, with D hard to call. Germline values: CDR1 SGHRS, CDR2 YFSETQ. The V end lost 2 bases, the J end lost 1 base, and 12 bases lay between the germline ends. The CDR3 consists of 15 residues. DNA of the CDR3: TGCGCCAGCAGCTTCTTTTCCACAACGAACACTGAAGCTTTCTTT. The encoded protein is CASSFFSTTNTEAFF.

The sample holds one count of this clone. The chain carries TRBV5-6 and TRBJ1-6; 9 bases are a match to TRBD1. Losses at the gene ends were 1 base for V and 14 bases for J; bases not matched to a gene: 13. The V gene's germline CDR1 is SGHDT and CDR2 YYEEEE. The length of the CDR3 is 16 residues. CDR3 protein: CASSLWTGDEAVTLHF. The CDR3 region has the DNA TGTGCCAGCAGCTTGTGGACAGGGGATGAAGCGGTCACCCTCCACTTT. The full variable domain, completed using reference TRBV5-6 and TRBJ1-6, is DAGVTQSPTHLIKTRGQQVTLRCSPKSGHDTVSWYQQALGQGPQFIFQYYEEEERQRGNFPDRFSGHQFPNYSSELNVNALLLGDSALYLCASSLWTGDEAVTLHFGNGTRLTVT.

The V and J genes are TRBV11-2 and TRBJ1-1; TRBD1 might be the D (6 bases). V was shortened by 5 bases and J by 3 bases, with 19 bases between the two germline ends. This CDR3 region has 16 residues. The germline V gene has CDR1 SGHAT and CDR2 FQNNGV. As DNA, the CDR3 is TGTGCCAGCAGCCGAAGATTCGACAGGAGCTACACTGAAGCTTTCTTT. Residues: CASSRRFDRSYTEAFF. The full variable domain, completed using reference TRBV11-2 and TRBJ1-1, is EAGVAQSPRYKIIEKRQSVAFWCNPISGHATLYWYQQILGQGPKLLIQFQNNGVVDDSQLPKDRFSAERLKGVDSTLKIQPAKLEDSAVYLCASSRRFDRSYTEAFFGQGTRLTVV.

The count of this clone is one. The J gene is TRBJ1-1, the V gene TRBV5-6, with D hard to call. V was trimmed by 1 base and J by 7 bases, leaving 8 bases between them. Germline values: CDR1 SGHDT, CDR2 YYEEEE. This CDR3 comprises 12 residues. The chain's CDR3 is CASSLLVSEAFF. The CDR3 coding sequence is TGTGCCAGCAGCTTGCTTGTCAGTGAAGCTTTCTTT.

In its sample, this clone was seen a few times. The rearrangement joins TRBV7-2 to TRBJ2-3, with TRBD2 identical over 10 bases. The ends lost 2 bases at V and 4 bases at J; junction bases unmatched: 9. The CDR3 length is 17 residues. Per the germline V gene, CDR1 is SGHTA and CDR2 is FQGNSA. CDR3 DNA: TGTGCCAGCAGCTTACGGCCCGGGACTAGCGCCCCAGATACGCAGTATTTT. It translates to CASSLRPGTSAPDTQYF.